This TCR beta chain was recorded in a study of T-cell reconstitution after alpha-beta-depleted transplantation in children. General study points: Reportedly, only several hundred clones from non-depleted graft cells drove alpha-beta T-cell counts at about two months.

As regards this clonotype: Its antigen is unidentified.

CDR1 and CDR2 (germline): MNHEY, SMNVEV (reference sequence). With 2 bases removed from V and 2 bases from J, the gap between germline ends came to 13 bases. The CDR3 extends over 15 amino acids. Preparation of the TCRbeta library used unique molecular identifiers. TCRdb reanalysed the PCR reads using MiXCR and keeps one entry per CDR3 protein. The sample holds fewer than 750,000 distinct CDR3 sequences, 25% to 30% seen once. This TCR derives from a boy less than two years old with Wiskott-Aldrich syndrome, due to receive a stem cell transplant. The gene calls are TRBV27 and TRBJ2-7; D remains unclear. Sequenced material: PBMCs, taken before TCRalphabeta/CD19-depleted stem cell transplant. Here the CDR3 reads CASSLEGRLAYEQYF. CDR3 coding DNA: TGTGCCAGCAGTTTAGAAGGCCGATTAGCCTACGAGCAGTACTTC.